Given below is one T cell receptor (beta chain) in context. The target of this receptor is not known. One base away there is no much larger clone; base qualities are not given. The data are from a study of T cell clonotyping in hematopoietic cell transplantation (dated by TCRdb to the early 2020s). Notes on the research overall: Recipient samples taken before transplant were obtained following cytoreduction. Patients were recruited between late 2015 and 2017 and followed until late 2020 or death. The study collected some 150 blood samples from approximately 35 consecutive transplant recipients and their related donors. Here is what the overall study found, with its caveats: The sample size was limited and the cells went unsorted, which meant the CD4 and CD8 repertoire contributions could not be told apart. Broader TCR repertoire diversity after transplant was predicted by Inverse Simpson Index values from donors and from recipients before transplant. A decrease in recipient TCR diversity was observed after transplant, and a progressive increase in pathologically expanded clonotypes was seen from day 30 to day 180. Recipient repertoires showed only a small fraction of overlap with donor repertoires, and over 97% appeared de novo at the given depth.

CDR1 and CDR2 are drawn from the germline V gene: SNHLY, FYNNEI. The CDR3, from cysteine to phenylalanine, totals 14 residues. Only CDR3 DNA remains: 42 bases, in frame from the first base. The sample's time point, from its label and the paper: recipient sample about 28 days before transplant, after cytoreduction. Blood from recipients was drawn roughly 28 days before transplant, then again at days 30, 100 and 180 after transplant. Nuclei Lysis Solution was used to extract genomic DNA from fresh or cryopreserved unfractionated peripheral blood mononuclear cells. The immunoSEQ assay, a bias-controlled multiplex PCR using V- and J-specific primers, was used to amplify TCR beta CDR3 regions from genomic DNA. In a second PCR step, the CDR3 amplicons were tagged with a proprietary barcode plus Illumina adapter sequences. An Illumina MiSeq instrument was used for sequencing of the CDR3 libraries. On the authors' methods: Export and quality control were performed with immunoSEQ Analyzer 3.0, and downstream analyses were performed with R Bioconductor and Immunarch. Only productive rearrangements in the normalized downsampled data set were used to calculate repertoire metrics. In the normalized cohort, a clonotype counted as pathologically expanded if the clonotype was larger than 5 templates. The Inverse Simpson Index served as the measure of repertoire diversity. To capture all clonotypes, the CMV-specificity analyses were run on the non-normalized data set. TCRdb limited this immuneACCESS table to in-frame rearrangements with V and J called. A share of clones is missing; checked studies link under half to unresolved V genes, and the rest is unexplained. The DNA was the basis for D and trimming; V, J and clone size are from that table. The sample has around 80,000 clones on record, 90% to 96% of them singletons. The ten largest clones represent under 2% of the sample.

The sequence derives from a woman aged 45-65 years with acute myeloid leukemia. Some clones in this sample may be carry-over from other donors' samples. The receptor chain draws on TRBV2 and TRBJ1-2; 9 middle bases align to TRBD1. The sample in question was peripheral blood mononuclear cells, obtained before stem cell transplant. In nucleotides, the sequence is TGTGCTAGACAGGGGGAAAACGGCAACTATGGCTACACCTTC. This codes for CARQGENGNYGYTF. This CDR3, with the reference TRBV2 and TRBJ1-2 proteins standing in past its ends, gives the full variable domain EPEVTQTPSHQVTQMGQEVILRCVPISNHLYFYWYRQILGQKVEFLVSFYNNEISEKSEIFDDQFSVERPDGSNFTLKIRSTKLEDSAMYFCARQGENGNYGYTFGSGTRLTVV.